These T cell receptor beta chains were read from a single sample in a study of beta chain features in type 1 diabetes. Assay: immunoSEQ multiplex PCR; the TCRdb copy retains only in-frame clones and omits some. The sample records 600,000 to 650,000 clones, 15% to 19% being singletons. The sequenced material came from naive CD4+ T cells from blood. Receptor source: a man between 18 and 29 years old in good health. The CDR3 runs from the conserved cysteine through the conserved F or W. The order of the fields is clone size, D gene, J gene, V gene, CDR3 DNA, CDR3 protein. A D gene is named only where the DNA matches it firmly. Rows may omit the clone size; those that give it use once, few, many or a size class.

>-|-|TRBJ2-7|TRBV6-4
TGTGCCAGCAGTGAGGCCTGCTCCTACGAGCAGTACTTC
CASSEACSYEQYF
>-|-|TRBJ1-2|TRBV9
TGTGCCAGCAGCGTAGGTACAGGAGCGGACAACTATGGCTACACCTTC
CASSVGTGADNYGYTF
>-|-|TRBJ2-1|TRBV18
TGTGCCAGCTCACCATATGCCACTCGCAACAATGAGCAGTTCTTC
CASSPYATRNNEQFF
>few|TRBD2|TRBJ2-1|TRBV4-1
TGCGCCAGCAGCCAGGGTAGCGGGAGGGCCTACAATGAGCAGTTCTTC
CASSQGSGRAYNEQFF
>few|-|TRBJ2-3|TRBV4-3
TGCGCCAGCAGCCTAACCGGGACGGTGAGCACAGATACGCAGTATTTT
CASSLTGTVSTDTQYF
>few|-|TRBJ1-2|TRBV4-3
TGCGCCAGCAGCCCCCATCCGAGGGCTGTTGGCTACACCTTC
CASSPHPRAVGYTF
>-|TRBD1|TRBJ1-2|TRBV27
TGTGCCAGCAGTTCCGTACAGGGGACCTATGGCTACACCTTC
CASSSVQGTYGYTF
>-|TRBD1|TRBJ2-4|TRBV5-4
TGTGCCAGCAGCTTGACAGGGGATGTAGACATTCAGTACTTC
CASSLTGDVDIQYF
>-|-|TRBJ2-7|TRBV27
TGTGCCAGCAGTCCAAGGGACTTCCACGAGCAGTACTTC
CASSPRDFHEQYF
>once|-|TRBJ2-2|TRBV4-3
TGCGCCAGCAGCCAAGACCACAGGGCGAACACCGGGGAGCTGTTTTTT
CASSQDHRANTGELFF